A selection of T cell receptor beta chains follows, all from one sample in a study of shared T cell receptors in the human thymus. The repertoire was sequenced with immunoSEQ multiplex PCR; TCRdb's copy has only in-frame clones and lacks some. The data hold about 660,000 clones, with roughly 88% observed a single time. The same specimen was also included in a second study, on human thymus T cells.

Source material: thymocytes. These receptors all come from a boy in the first two years of life with a congenital heart defect. Both conserved end residues are part of each CDR3. D genes are given only for firm matches. Some rows have no size entry. The others give once, few or many, or a class for an expanded clone.

CASSFLTGELFF | TGTGCCAGCAGCTTCCTCACCGGGGAGCTGTTTTTT | TRBV5-6 | . | TRBJ2-2 | .
CASGRVAGGRNEQFF | TGTGCCAGCGGCCGAGTAGCGGGAGGGCGAAACGAGCAGTTCTTC | TRBV27 | . | TRBJ2-1 | TRBD2
CASSEEGGMNEQFF | TGTGCCAGCAGTGAAGAAGGGGGTATGAATGAGCAGTTCTTC | TRBV25-1 | once | TRBJ2-1 | .
CAKSRVASGNYNEQFF | TGTGCCAAGAGTAGGGTGGCTAGCGGAAATTACAATGAGCAGTTCTTC | TRBV19 | . | TRBJ2-1 | TRBD2
CASSPDGLAEHSTDTQYF | TGTGCCAGCTCACCAGACGGACTAGCGGAACATAGCACAGATACGCAGTATTTT | TRBV18 | . | TRBJ2-3 | TRBD2
CASSYRLEAPGENEQFF | TGTGCCAGCAGCTACCGTTTGGAAGCGCCCGGGGAAAATGAGCAGTTCTTC | TRBV7-9 | once | TRBJ2-1 | .
CASSPTSGSTNTGELFF | TGTGCCAGCTCACCGACTAGCGGGAGCACGAACACCGGGGAGCTGTTTTTT | TRBV18 | . | TRBJ2-2 | TRBD2
CASSDSPWQTDTQYF | TGTGCCAGCAGTGACTCCCCGTGGCAGACAGATACGCAGTATTTT | TRBV6-4 | few | TRBJ2-3 | .
CASSLRPNSGRGNEQFF | TGTGCCAGCAGCTTACGTCCTAATAGCGGGAGGGGAAATGAGCAGTTCTTC | TRBV7-6 | few | TRBJ2-1 | TRBD2
CAISESGTSSHYEQYF | TGTGCCATCAGTGAGTCAGGGACTAGCTCCCACTACGAGCAGTACTTC | TRBV10-3 | . | TRBJ2-7 | TRBD2
CAWSRLAGGRETQYF | TGTGCCTGGAGTCGACTAGCGGGAGGCCGGGAGACCCAGTACTTC | TRBV30 | once | TRBJ2-5 | TRBD2
CASSLVGKGTSGSNIQYF | TGTGCCAGCAGTTTAGTGGGGAAGGGGACTAGCGGGAGTAACATTCAGTACTTC | TRBV28 | once | TRBJ2-4 | TRBD2
CASSLRGWGCEQYF | TGTGCCAGCAGTCTCAGGGGCTGGGGATGCGAGCAGTACTTC | TRBV28 | . | TRBJ2-7 | .
CASSLGFYGTGGTDGYTF | TGCGCCAGCAGCTTGGGGTTCTACGGGACAGGGGGCACGGATGGCTACACCTTC | TRBV5-1 | few | TRBJ1-2 | TRBD1
CASSLAREFPSIYEQYF | TGTGCCAGCAGCTTAGCGCGGGAGTTTCCCTCTATATACGAGCAGTACTTC | TRBV7-8 | . | TRBJ2-7 | TRBD2
CASYGREGGNIQYF | TGTGCCAGCTATGGGAGGGAGGGCGGGAACATTCAGTACTTC | TRBV6-1 | . | TRBJ2-4 | TRBD2
CATSRVLLAGGLNEQYF | TGTGCCACCAGCAGAGTCCTACTAGCGGGAGGGCTGAACGAGCAGTACTTC | TRBV15 | . | TRBJ2-7 | TRBD2
CATRTLILSTDTQYF | TGTGCCACCCGGACTCTTATCCTCAGCACAGATACGCAGTATTTT | TRBV6-6 | . | TRBJ2-3 | .
CASSSGQGRIQPQHF | TGTGCCAGCAGTTCCGGACAGGGTAGGATTCAGCCCCAGCATTTT | TRBV6-1 | . | TRBJ1-5 | TRBD1
CASSQEPSGRAISDTQYF | TGTGCCAGCAGCCAAGAACCTAGCGGGAGGGCCATCTCGGATACGCAGTATTTT | TRBV4-2 | . | TRBJ2-3 | TRBD2
CASSFSCSDSPYEQYF | TGTGCCAGCAGTTTTAGTTGCAGTGACAGCCCCTACGAGCAGTACTTC | TRBV28 | once | TRBJ2-7 | .
CASSARGSNQPQHF | TGTGCCAGCAGCGCCCGGGGGAGCAATCAGCCCCAGCATTTT | TRBV28 | . | TRBJ1-5 | .
CASSLGAALTGVEDTQYF | TGCGCCAGCAGCTTGGGGGCCGCACTCACAGGGGTTGAAGATACGCAGTATTTT | TRBV5-1 | . | TRBJ2-3 | TRBD1
CSVGGQGAYGYTF | TGCAGCGTGGGCGGACAGGGGGCCTATGGCTACACCTTC | TRBV29-1 | few | TRBJ1-2 | TRBD1
CASSAGRNQPQHF | TGTGCCAGCAGTGCGGGGAGGAATCAGCCCCAGCATTTT | TRBV2 | . | TRBJ1-5 | .
CASSQDQGGSYNEQFF | TGTGCCAGCAGCCAAGATCAGGGGGGCTCCTACAATGAGCAGTTCTTC | TRBV4-2 | . | TRBJ2-1 | .
CASSLSLRGSTDTQYF | TGCGCCAGCAGCTTGAGTTTGCGGGGTAGCACAGATACGCAGTATTTT | TRBV5-1 | . | TRBJ2-3 | .
CATSRERTGGRTGELFF | TGTGCCACCAGCAGAGAACGGACAGGGGGCCGCACCGGGGAGCTGTTTTTT | TRBV15 | . | TRBJ2-2 | TRBD1
CASSYGQRNYEQYF | TGTGCCAGCAGTTACGGACAGCGGAACTACGAGCAGTACTTC | TRBV6-5 | . | TRBJ2-7 | .
CASSQTRGTSNQPQHF | TGCGCCAGCAGCCAAACCCGGGGGACTAGCAATCAGCCCCAGCATTTT | TRBV4-3 | . | TRBJ1-5 | .
CASSRRRAGEETQYF | TGTGCCAGCAGCCGTCGGCGAGCGGGAGAAGAGACCCAGTACTTC | TRBV4-2 | once | TRBJ2-5 | TRBD2
CASSPRPLADGANVLTF | TGTGCCAGCTCACCACGTCCCTTGGCAGATGGGGCCAACGTCCTGACTTTC | TRBV18 | once | TRBJ2-6 | .
CASSLEAASSGSSYNEQFF | TGTGCCAGCAGCCTAGAGGCAGCTTCTAGCGGTAGCTCCTACAATGAGCAGTTCTTC | TRBV4-2 | . | TRBJ2-1 | TRBD2
CASSLDRGHSYEQYF | TGTGCCAGCAGCTTAGACAGGGGTCACTCCTACGAGCAGTACTTC | TRBV7-6 | . | TRBJ2-7 | TRBD1
CASSGGSGGTQYF | TGTGCCAGCAGCGGGGGGTCCGGCGGGACCCAGTACTTC | TRBV5-6 | . | TRBJ2-5 | .
CASSSRAGEKLFF | TGTGCCAGCAGTAGCAGGGCGGGGGAAAAACTGTTTTTT | TRBV27 | . | TRBJ1-4 | .
CASSSLQRGLNTGELFF | TGTGCCAGCAGCTCGCTTCAGCGGGGACTGAACACCGGGGAGCTGTTTTTT | TRBV11-3 | few | TRBJ2-2 | TRBD2
CASSPTGTSMFYEQFF | TGTGCCAGCTCACCAACCGGGACTAGCATGTTCTATGAGCAGTTCTTC | TRBV18 | . | TRBJ2-1 | TRBD2
CASSRTGDERTEAFF | TGTGCCAGCAGTCGGACAGGGGACGAGAGGACTGAAGCTTTCTTT | TRBV28 | . | TRBJ1-1 | TRBD1
CASSEGPRDGRSTDTQYF | TGCGCCAGCAGTGAAGGTCCTCGGGACGGGAGGAGCACAGATACGCAGTATTTT | TRBV10-2 | . | TRBJ2-3 | TRBD2
CASRDRDKEETQYF | TGTGCCAGCAGGGACCGGGACAAGGAAGAGACCCAGTACTTC | TRBV5-6 | . | TRBJ2-5 | .
CASSEATSGRSYEQYF | TGTGCCAGCAGTGAAGCGACTAGCGGGAGATCCTACGAGCAGTACTTC | TRBV2 | . | TRBJ2-7 | TRBD2
CASALAGVKDEQFF | TGCGCCAGCGCCTTAGCGGGAGTAAAGGATGAGCAGTTCTTC | TRBV5-1 | . | TRBJ2-1 | TRBD2